This T cell receptor beta chain emerged from a study of T cells after yellow fever vaccination. Study observations and caveats: The appearance of a small share of clonotypes in both CD4 and CD8 compartments was observed. The study found a weaker secondary response that peaked faster, day 5 versus 15. Post-booster reappearance was seen for most primary-vaccination clones (around 97% CD4, 75% to 90% CD8).

CDR3 length equals 13 residues. Germline V lookup: CDR1 SGHAT, CDR2 FQNNGV. V was pared by 5 bases and J by 14 bases, with 19 bases between. TCRdb itself ran the 5' RACE reads through MiXCR, one entry per CDR3 protein. The sample holds 250,000 to 350,000 distinct CDR3 sequences, around 4.5% seen once. This clonotype appeared many times. Its antigen is undetermined. The chain couples TRBV11-2 to TRBJ2-1; TRBD1 is a possible D gene (5 bases). This clonotype originated in a man younger than 35 who received the YFV17D yellow fever vaccine. The sequences come from PBMCs, collected 15 days after the yellow fever booster vaccination. CDR3 sequence (DNA): TGTGCCAGCAGCGGGGCCGGGCCCCCGGGCAAGTTCTTC. Translated, it gives CASSGAGPPGKFF.